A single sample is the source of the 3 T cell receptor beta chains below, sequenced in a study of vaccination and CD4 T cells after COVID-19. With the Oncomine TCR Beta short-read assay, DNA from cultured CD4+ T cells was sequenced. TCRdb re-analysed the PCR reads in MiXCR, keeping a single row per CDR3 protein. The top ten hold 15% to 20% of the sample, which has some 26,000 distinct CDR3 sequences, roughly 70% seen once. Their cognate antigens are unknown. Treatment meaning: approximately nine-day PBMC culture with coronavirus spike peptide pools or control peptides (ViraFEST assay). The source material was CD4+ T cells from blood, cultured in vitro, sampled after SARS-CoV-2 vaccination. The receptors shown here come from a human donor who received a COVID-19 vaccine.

CDR3 DNA: TGTGCCACCAGTGAACAAAATCAGCCCCAGCATTTT. As protein: CATSEQNQPQHF. This chain joins TRBV24-1 and TRBJ1-5, with D unclear. The CDR3 extends over 12 amino acids. CDR1 and CDR2 from the germline V gene are KGHDR and SFDVKD. V dropped 4 bases and J dropped 4 bases, with 4 bases sitting between them.

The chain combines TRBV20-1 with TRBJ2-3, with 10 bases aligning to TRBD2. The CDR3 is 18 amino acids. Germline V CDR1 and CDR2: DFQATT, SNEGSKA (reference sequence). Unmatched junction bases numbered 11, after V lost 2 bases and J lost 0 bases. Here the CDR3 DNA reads TGCAGTGCTAGATCGGTGCTAGCGGGGGACCATAGCACAGATACGCAGTATTTT. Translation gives CSARSVLAGDHSTDTQYF.

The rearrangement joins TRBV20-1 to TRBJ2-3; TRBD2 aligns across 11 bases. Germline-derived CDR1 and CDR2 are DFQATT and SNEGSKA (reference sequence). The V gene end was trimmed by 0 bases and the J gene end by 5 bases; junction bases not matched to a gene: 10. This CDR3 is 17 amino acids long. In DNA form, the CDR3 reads TGCAGTGCTAGAGATCCGCTAGCGGGGGGATCTGGAGATACGCAGTATTTT. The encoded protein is CSARDPLAGGSGDTQYF.